A selection of T cell receptor beta chains follows, all from one sample in a study of T cells in Graves' hyperthyroidism and ophthalmopathy. TCRdb ran MiXCR on the multiplex PCR reads and lists one entry per CDR3 protein. The table lists a few hundred thousand distinct CDR3 sequences, 46% of them singletons, with about two fifths in the top ten. Sample: peripheral blood or thyroid tissue (not recorded which). These receptors all stem from an adult woman with Graves' disease, either hyperthyroidism or ophthalmopathy (not recorded which). Both conserved end residues are part of each CDR3. D genes are given only for firm matches. The size of a clone is reported for some rows only, either as once, few or many, or as a class for expanded clones.

clone_size,v_call,d_call,j_call,cdr3_nt,cdr3_aa
many,TRBV20-1,-,TRBJ2-5,TGCAGTGCCCGCCAAGGCGGCGGGACGGAGACCCAGTACTTC,CSARQGGGTETQYF
-,TRBV7-2,-,TRBJ1-1,TGTGCCAGCAGTTTAGAATGGCGGATGAACACTGAAGCTTTCTTT,CASSLEWRMNTEAFF
many,TRBV19,-,TRBJ2-7,TGTGCCAGTAGAGGGACCCTAACCTACGAGCAGTACTTC,CASRGTLTYEQYF
-,TRBV30,-,TRBJ1-1,TGTGCCTGGAGCAGGGCGGGAGGCATGAACACTGAAGCTTTCTTT,CAWSRAGGMNTEAFF
many,TRBV7-8,TRBD1,TRBJ1-2,TGTGCCAGCAGCCCCCACGACAGGGACTATGGCTACACCTTC,CASSPHDRDYGYTF
few,TRBV7-2,TRBD1,TRBJ1-6,TGTGCCAGCAGCTTAGCGGGAACAGGGGGCAGTTCACCCCTCCACTTT,CASSLAGTGGSSPLHF
many,TRBV19,-,TRBJ1-5,TGTGCCAGTAGTATAGGGGGACGGTGGAGCAATCAGCCCCAGCATTTT,CASSIGGRWSNQPQHF
-,TRBV7-2,TRBD1,TRBJ1-1,TGTGCCAGCAGCCTCTATTGGACAGGGATGAACACTGAAGCTTTCTTT,CASSLYWTGMNTEAFF
-,TRBV7-2,-,TRBJ1-5,TGTGCCAGCAGTTCCAGGCCGACAGCCAATCAGCCCCAGCATTTT,CASSSRPTANQPQHF
-,TRBV9,-,TRBJ2-2,TGTGCCAGCAGCACTGGGTCCGCCGGGGAGCTGTTTTTT,CASSTGSAGELFF
-,TRBV12-3/TRBV12-4,TRBD1,TRBJ1-3,TGTGCCAGCAGTTTAGGACAGGGGGCTAACACCATATATTTT,CASSLGQGANTIYF
-,TRBV10-3,TRBD2,TRBJ2-2,TGTGCCATGAGGACTAGCGGCCTAACCGGGGAGCTGTTTTTT,CAMRTSGLTGELFF
-,TRBV12-3/TRBV12-4,TRBD1,TRBJ1-2,TGTGCCAGCAGTTTCGGGACAGTCGGCTACACCTTC,CASSFGTVGYTF
-,TRBV20-1,TRBD1,TRBJ1-2,TGCAGTGCCCCGGGGGCGACAGGGAGCAACTATGGCTACACCTTC,CSAPGATGSNYGYTF
few,TRBV2,-,TRBJ1-2,TGTGCCAGCAGTCAAAGCCGAGGGATCCGGGGCTACACCTTC,CASSQSRGIRGYTF
-,TRBV20-1,TRBD1,TRBJ1-5,TGCAGTGCTAGAGGCGGGACAGCTAATCAGCCCCAGCATTTT,CSARGGTANQPQHF
many,TRBV15,-,TRBJ2-7,TGTGCCACCAGCAGGGGAAACTACGAGCAGTACTTC,CATSRGNYEQYF
-,TRBV11-2,TRBD1,TRBJ1-1,TGTGCCAGCAGCGCGGACAGGCGGGGCTCAGTTTTCTTT,CASSADRRGSVFF
many,TRBV7-9,-,TRBJ1-2,TGTGCCAGCAGTCGCTCGGATGCACGGGGCTATGGCTACACCTTC,CASSRSDARGYGYTF
-,TRBV2,TRBD2,TRBJ2-5,TGTGCCAGCAGCGCGGGAGGGGTGGGGGAGACCCAGTACTTC,CASSAGGVGETQYF
many,TRBV5-1,TRBD1,TRBJ1-2,TGCGCCAGCAGCCCTAGACAGGGGGCGGATGGCTACACCTTC,CASSPRQGADGYTF
-,TRBV7-2,-,TRBJ2-5,TGTGCCAGCAGCGCCGGGCGGGGAGGGGGCGCAAAGGGCCAAGAGACCCAGTACTTC,CASSAGRGGGAKGQETQYF
many,TRBV19,TRBD1,TRBJ1-5,TGTGCCAGTAGCCGCCGGACAGGGGTTACGGTGGGAGATAGCAATCAGCCCCAGCATTTT,CASSRRTGVTVGDSNQPQHF
-,TRBV3-1,-,TRBJ1-3,TGTGCCAGCAGCCCGCAATCCTCGGGGAGCAACACCATATATTTT,CASSPQSSGSNTIYF
-,TRBV7-2,-,TRBJ1-2,TGTGCCAGCTTGGCGTACAGGGAACGTATAGGGCTCTATGGCTACACCTTC,CASLAYRERIGLYGYTF
-,TRBV7-7,-,TRBJ2-5,TGTGCTAGCACCAGCCTCCGGGGGACCCAGTACTTC,CASTSLRGTQYF
-,TRBV2,-,TRBJ1-4,TGTGCCAGCATCCGGCAGGGCCGAAGTGAAAAACTGTTTTTT,CASIRQGRSEKLFF
-,TRBV28,-,TRBJ1-5,TGTGCCAGCAGTTATGGGCTCAATCAGCCCCAGCATTTT,CASSYGLNQPQHF
few,TRBV14,TRBD1,TRBJ2-7,TGTGCCAGCAGCCAGCGACAGGGATTCTCCTACGAGCAGTACTTC,CASSQRQGFSYEQYF
-,TRBV2,TRBD1,TRBJ1-6,TGCGCCAGCAGCCGGGGGACAGGGGTAAATTCACCCCTCCACTTT,CASSRGTGVNSPLHF
few,TRBV29-1,-,TRBJ1-1,TGCAGCGTTGAGGGGGACACCCGCACTGAAGCTTTCTTT,CSVEGDTRTEAFF
few,TRBV27,TRBD2,TRBJ2-7,TGTGCCAGCAGTCAACTAGCGGGGTCCTACGAGCAGTACTTC,CASSQLAGSYEQYF
few,TRBV14,-,TRBJ1-1,TGTGCCAGCAGCCGTCAGCGGGCCACTGAAGCTTTCTTT,CASSRQRATEAFF
few,TRBV20-1,-,TRBJ1-5,TGCAGTGCTAGAGCTGGGGGCGATCAGCCCCAGCATTTT,CSARAGGDQPQHF
once,TRBV4-3,-,TRBJ1-2,TGCGCCAGCAGCCAGGGGTTGGGTTTTGACGATGGCTACACCTTC,CASSQGLGFDDGYTF
-,TRBV5-1,TRBD1,TRBJ2-1,TGCGCCAGCAGCTTGGCCAGGGACAGGGCTTACAATGAGCAGTTCTTC,CASSLARDRAYNEQFF
few,TRBV29-1,-,TRBJ2-6,TGCAGCGTTGCTGGGGCGGGAGGGGCCAACGTCCTGACTTTC,CSVAGAGGANVLTF
many,TRBV7-9,-,TRBJ2-3,TGTGCCAGCAGCTTAGGCGGAGTCACAGATACGCAGTATTTT,CASSLGGVTDTQYF
many,TRBV5-6,-,TRBJ1-6,TGTGCCAGCAGTTATGGGAATTCACCCCTCCACTTT,CASSYGNSPLHF
-,TRBV2,-,TRBJ2-7,TGTGCCAGCAGTGATTCCACTGCGGCCTACGAGCAGTACTTC,CASSDSTAAYEQYF
few,TRBV29-1,-,TRBJ1-1,TGCAGCGTTGAATGGTTGAACACTGAAGCTTTCTTT,CSVEWLNTEAFF
many,TRBV11-2,TRBD1,TRBJ2-7,TGTGCCAGCAACGACTGGGACAGGGGTGTCAACGAGCAGTACTTC,CASNDWDRGVNEQYF
-,TRBV20-1,TRBD1,TRBJ1-5,TGCAGTGCTATCTCCACAGGGGGAGAGCCCCAGCATTTT,CSAISTGGEPQHF
many,TRBV5-1,TRBD1,TRBJ2-7,TGCGCCAGCAGCTATCCCTCCACGGGACAGGGATTTCGCTACGAGCAGTACTTC,CASSYPSTGQGFRYEQYF
many,TRBV5-1,TRBD1,TRBJ1-4,TGCGCCAGCACCGATTTTCCTCAGGGGGCGAATGAAAAACTGTTTTTT,CASTDFPQGANEKLFF
many,TRBV7-9,-,TRBJ1-3,TGTGCCAGCAGCTTAACCGGGACAACCATATATTTT,CASSLTGTTIYF
-,TRBV12-3/TRBV12-4,TRBD1,TRBJ1-2,TGTGCCAGCAGCATGACAGGGGGCGGCTACACCTTC,CASSMTGGGYTF
-,TRBV10-2,TRBD1,TRBJ1-2,TGCGCCAGCAGCCAGCACCGGGACAGGGGCCTCTATGGCTACACCTTC,CASSQHRDRGLYGYTF
-,TRBV15,-,TRBJ1-1,TGTGCCACCAGCAGACGATCCGGGGACACTGAAGCTTTCTTT,CATSRRSGDTEAFF
once,TRBV5-1,-,TRBJ2-5,TGCGCCAGCAGCTCCCGGACAGCCGGGGAGACCCAGTACTTC,CASSSRTAGETQYF
-,TRBV2,-,TRBJ1-4,TGTGCCAGCAGTGAATCGGTGGGGACTAATGAAAAACTGTTTTTT,CASSESVGTNEKLFF
once,TRBV7-3,-,TRBJ1-5,TGTGCCAGCAGCCGTAGCGGGAGGACAGAGACCCAGCATTTT,CASSRSGRTETQHF
many,TRBV7-9,-,TRBJ1-6,TGTGCCAGCAGCTTAAGCCAGGGTACGCCACCCCTCCACTTT,CASSLSQGTPPLHF
-,TRBV11-1,-,TRBJ1-3,TGTGCCAGCCCCTCTCCCCCCGGAAACACCATATATTTT,CASPSPPGNTIYF
many,TRBV27,-,TRBJ1-6,TGTGCCAGCAGTATCAGTGCGAGTTCACCCCTCCACTTT,CASSISASSPLHF